Listed below are T cell receptor beta chains from one sample, sequenced in a study of blood T cell repertoires in COVID-19. Libraries were prepared by immunoSEQ multiplex PCR; TCRdb keeps only in-frame clonotypes and omits some of them. The table shows about 50,000 clones, with around nine tenths occurring only once. Sequenced: peripheral blood. The receptors originated from a human donor in a cohort sampled during active COVID-19. Both conserved end residues are part of each CDR3. The order of the fields is V gene, J gene, clone size, D gene, CDR3 DNA, CDR3 protein. The D gene is left open where the match is weak. Only some rows state a clone size, as once, few, many or a class for expanded clones.

TRBV7-2	TRBJ2-3	NA	TRBD2	TGTGCCAGCAGCTCCGACTTTAGCGGGGGCAGTTCTGATACGCAGTATTTT	CASSSDFSGGSSDTQYF
TRBV19	TRBJ1-5	NA	NA	TGTGCCAGTAGTATGGGCCCCGGGGGCAATCAGCCCCAGCATTTT	CASSMGPGGNQPQHF
TRBV6-5	TRBJ2-1	NA	TRBD2	TGTGCCAGCACCATGGGGACTAGCGGAAACAATGAGCAGTTCTTC	CASTMGTSGNNEQFF
TRBV15	TRBJ2-2	NA	TRBD1	TGTGCCACCAGCAGAGATGTGGGACAGGGAGTCACCGGGGAGCTGTTTTTT	CATSRDVGQGVTGELFF
TRBV6-5	TRBJ1-2	NA	NA	TGTGCCAGCAGTTACGGCTTTTCTCGAAACTATGGCTACACCTTC	CASSYGFSRNYGYTF
TRBV4-1	TRBJ2-1	once	NA	TGCGCCAGCAGCCAAGGGAGTACGGGAGTAAGCTCCTACAATGAGCAGTTCTTC	CASSQGSTGVSSYNEQFF
TRBV28	TRBJ2-1	NA	NA	TGTGCCACTTGGGGAGGGGGGGGCAATGAGCAGTTCTTC	CATWGGGGNEQFF
TRBV5-6	TRBJ2-7	few	NA	TGTGCCAGCAGCTCCAATCGGGAGCAGTACTTC	CASSSNREQYF
TRBV7-9	TRBJ2-3	NA	NA	TGTGCCAGCGGGCTTGATACGCAGTATTTT	CASGLDTQYF
TRBV1	TRBJ2-5	NA	NA	TGCACCAGCAGCCAAGCTTTCGCGCCGGGACTAGCGGGGGAGACCCAGTACTTC	CTSSQAFAPGLAGETQYF
TRBV3-1/TRBV3-2	TRBJ2-1	NA	NA	TGTGCCAGCAGCCCCCGCGGGGCGAGAGATGAGCAGTTCTTC	CASSPRGARDEQFF
TRBV27	TRBJ2-7	NA	NA	TGTGCCAGCAGTTTACCCGGACAGCCCTACGAGCAGTACTTC	CASSLPGQPYEQYF
TRBV2	TRBJ1-4	NA	NA	TGTGCCAGCAGCAGGGATTTAACTAATGAAAAACTGTTTTTT	CASSRDLTNEKLFF
TRBV19	TRBJ2-2	NA	TRBD2	TGTGCCAGCGGGGGGACGCGGGGCACCGGGGAGCTGTTTTTT	CASGGTRGTGELFF
TRBV6-2/TRBV6-3	TRBJ2-3	NA	NA	TGTGCCAGCAGTTACTCGTCTTTGGAGACAGATACGCAGTATTTT	CASSYSSLETDTQYF
TRBV9	TRBJ2-2	NA	NA	TGTGCCAGCAGCCCCGACGGGAAAAACACCGGGGAGCTGTTTTTT	CASSPDGKNTGELFF
TRBV6-6	TRBJ2-5	NA	TRBD1	TGTGCCAGCAGTTACGGACGACAGGGAGAGACCCAGTACTTC	CASSYGRQGETQYF
TRBV2	TRBJ2-3	NA	NA	TGTGCCAGCAGTGAAGGAGTCCTTCGCACAGATACGCAGTATTTT	CASSEGVLRTDTQYF
TRBV7-6	TRBJ1-1	NA	NA	TGTGCCAGCAGCTCGGACGGGACATCTGAAGCTTTCTTT	CASSSDGTSEAFF
TRBV7-2	TRBJ1-1	NA	TRBD1	TGTGCCAGCAGCTCACTGGGCGGGACAGGGTCGCCTGAAGCTTTCTTT	CASSSLGGTGSPEAFF
TRBV7-9	TRBJ1-1	NA	NA	TGTGCCAGCAGCCCCGACACAGGAGTGAACACTGAAGCTTTCTTT	CASSPDTGVNTEAFF
TRBV7-2	TRBJ1-3	NA	NA	TGTGCCAGCAGCTCCCGTAGTGCTGGCACCATATATTTT	CASSSRSAGTIYF
TRBV9	TRBJ2-2	NA	TRBD2	TGTGCCAGCAGCATCACTAGCGGGAATACCGGGGAGCTGTTTTTT	CASSITSGNTGELFF
TRBV18	TRBJ2-3	NA	NA	TGTGCCAGCTCACCTGATGGACTGGCGGGCACAGATACGCAGTATTTT	CASSPDGLAGTDTQYF
TRBV3-1/TRBV3-2	TRBJ2-5	NA	NA	TGTGCCAGCATGGACGGGGTGGAGACCCAGTACTTC	CASMDGVETQYF
TRBV7-8	TRBJ1-1	NA	NA	TGTGCCAGCAGCCCGACCGGGGGGGGATTTACTGAAGCTTTCTTT	CASSPTGGGFTEAFF
TRBV25-1	TRBJ2-2	NA	TRBD1	TGTGCCAGCAGCCGGACAGGGGAGGCCGGGGAGCTGTTTTTT	CASSRTGEAGELFF
TRBV24-1	TRBJ2-1	NA	NA	TGTGCCACCAGTGACAGTACAGGGAATGCCTACAATGAGCAGTTCTTC	CATSDSTGNAYNEQFF
TRBV6-5	TRBJ1-1	NA	TRBD1	TGTGCCAGCAGTTACTCGGACAGGGCGAACACTGAAGCTTTCTTT	CASSYSDRANTEAFF
TRBV6-5	TRBJ2-3	NA	NA	TGTGCCAGCACCCTAAGAGATACGCAGTATTTT	CASTLRDTQYF
TRBV6-6	TRBJ1-1	NA	TRBD1	TGTGCCAGCAGTTATCGGGATCAGGGGGCTGAAGCTTTCTTT	CASSYRDQGAEAFF
TRBV7-2	TRBJ1-2	NA	NA	TGTGCCAGCAGCCGGCCGGGGGGCTATGGCTACACCTTC	CASSRPGGYGYTF
TRBV29-1	TRBJ1-2	NA	TRBD1	TGCAGCGCTGGACAGGCCTCTAACTATGGCTACACCTTC	CSAGQASNYGYTF
TRBV13	TRBJ2-3	NA	TRBD2	TGTGCCAGCAGCTTAACCCAACCGGGGGGGGTAGATACGCAGTATTTT	CASSLTQPGGVDTQYF
TRBV6-5	TRBJ1-2	NA	NA	TGTGCCAGTTCCACAGGGACTAACTATGGCTACACCTTC	CASSTGTNYGYTF